This T cell receptor (beta chain) was identified in a study of shared clonotypes between healthy human individuals. Study-wide findings and caveats: Naive CD4 clonotypes were shared across several donors at around 5.4%. The donor pool, a small one, limited the genetic and exposure-history diversity represented.

This clone appeared once. Its antigen is not identified. TCRdb keeps only in-frame clones here, not all; method: immunoSEQ multiplex PCR. The data show about 1.5 million clones, approximately 98% seen once. Per the germline V gene, CDR1 is MNHNY and CDR2 is SVGAGI (reference sequence). Trimming cost V 4 bases and J 0 bases, with 6 bases left between them. The CDR3 totals 14 residues. The sequencing input was naive CD4+ T cells sorted from blood. The sample's subset: CD45RA+ positively selected. This receptor was obtained from a man aged 30 to 39 in good health. The J gene is TRBJ1-4, the V gene TRBV6-6, with no clear D. The CDR3 spells CASSWRATNEKLFF. CDR3 sequence (DNA): TGTGCCAGCAGTTGGAGGGCAACTAATGAAAAACTGTTTTTT.